The 27 T cell receptor beta chains below all came from one sample that was sequenced in a study of a mutant IDH1 vaccine in newly diagnosed glioma (TCRdb year 2021). These receptors have no identified antigens. Receptor libraries were prepared by the immunoSEQ multiplex PCR assay. Not all clones reach the TCRdb copy of this immuneACCESS table, which keeps in-frame sequences only. Checked studies attribute under half of the gap to unresolved V genes and leave the rest unexplained. The sample has about 30,000 clones on record, approximately 90% of them singletons. Around 2.6% of the sample comes from the top ten. The time point tag for this specimen amounts to: week 23, last vaccination. Each vaccine dose was 300 ug of a 20-mer mutant IDH1 peptide in Montanide, given subcutaneously with topical imiquimod. This material consisted of PBMCs, taken from a glioma patient whose treatment included an IDH1 peptide vaccine. The receptors come from a middle-aged man with glioma.

This clone showed up just a few times. V gene TRBV6-4 combines with J gene TRBJ2-6; D possibly matches TRBD1 or TRBD2 (6 bases each). V lost 3 bases and J 2 bases, leaving 8 bases between the germline ends. The CDR3 extends over 15 amino acids. Germline loops: CDR1 MRHNA, CDR2 SNTAGT. The CDR3 sequence is CASSEGGAGANVLTF. The CDR3 bases are TGTGCCAGCAGTGAGGGGGGCGCTGGGGCCAACGTCCTGACTTTC.

The chain couples TRBV7-2 to TRBJ2-1; D remains unclear. This CDR3 is 12 amino acids long. Trimming cost V 3 bases and J 3 bases, with 3 bases left between them. CDR1 is SGHTA and CDR2 is FQGNSA in the germline V gene. The DNA for the CDR3 is TGTGCCAGCAGCTTGGACTACAATGAGCAGTTCTTC. Translated: CASSLDYNEQFF. The full variable domain, rest sourced from reference TRBV7-2 and TRBJ2-1, is GAGVSQSPSNKVTEKGKDVELRCDPISGHTALYWYRQSLGQGLEFLIYFQGNSAPDKSGLPSDRFSAERTGGSVSTLTIQRTQQEDSAVYLCASSLDYNEQFFGPGTRLTVL.

The chain carries TRBV5-8 and TRBJ2-3; no definite D call. Germline V gene lookup returns CDR1 SGHTS and CDR2 YDEGEE. This CDR3 has 15 residues. V was trimmed by 1 base and J by 2 bases, leaving 11 bases between them. DNA for the CDR3: TGTGCCAGCAGCTTGTCCCCCGACCCCACAGATACGCAGTATTTT. This encodes CASSLSPDPTDTQYF.

The genes are TRBV7-9 and TRBJ2-1; tentatively, D is TRBD2 (6 bases). In germline, CDR1 is SEHNR, CDR2 FQNEAQ (reference sequence). The CDR3 covers 13 residues. Trimming left V 0 bases short and J 10 bases short, with 10 bases between. The CDR3 sequence: CASSLAGAGEQFF. The DNA for the CDR3 is TGTGCCAGCAGCTTAGCGGGCGCGGGAGAGCAGTTCTTC.

This chain joins TRBV30 and TRBJ1-1; D gene ambiguous. Germline V gene sequence: CDR1 GTSNPN, CDR2 SVGIG (reference sequence). The length of the CDR3 is 14 residues. V was cut by 2 bases and J by 3 bases, with 13 bases left in between. CDR3 amino acids: CAWSFTKADTEAFF. CDR3 sequence (DNA): TGTGCCTGGAGTTTCACAAAAGCCGACACTGAAGCTTTCTTT.

This rearrangement joins TRBV6-5 to TRBJ2-6; maybe TRBD1 (5 bases). CDR1 is MNHEY and CDR2 is SVGAGI in the germline V gene. Trimming took off 7 bases at V and 0 bases at J, with 10 bases between the two ends. The CDR3 totals 15 residues. CDR3 DNA: TGTGCCAGCACCACCGGACACTCTGGGGCCAACGTCCTGACTTTC. This codes for CASTTGHSGANVLTF.

The V gene is TRBV4-2, the J gene TRBJ1-1; D is uncertain. This CDR3 region has 16 residues. Germline loops: CDR1 LGHNA, CDR2 YNFKEQ. V was cut by 0 bases and J by 1 base, with 12 bases left in between. This chain's CDR3 is CASSQEWTSGNTEAFF. The CDR3 DNA is TGTGCCAGCAGCCAAGAATGGACGTCAGGGAACACTGAAGCTTTCTTT.

The chain links TRBV28 to TRBJ2-7, with D hard to call. The CDR3 is 14 residues long. Germline lookup yields CDR1 MDHEN and CDR2 SYDVKM. The V end lost 4 bases, the J end lost 4 bases, and 14 bases lay between the germline ends. CDR3 region: CASSSPGRTYEQYF. The CDR3 DNA reads as TGTGCCAGCAGTTCTCCCGGGCGTACTTACGAGCAGTACTTC.

The CDR3 DNA reads as TGTGCCAGCAGCTTAGGCCGGGGTGTGGACAGGGCATCCCTCTACGAGCAGTACGTC. It is translated as CASSLGRGVDRASLYEQYV. The rearrangement uses TRBV11-2 and TRBJ2-7; 8 bases are a match to TRBD1. The V gene's germline CDR1 is SGHAT and CDR2 FQNNGV. The length of the CDR3 is 19 residues. The J segment lost 3 bases and the V segment lost 1 base, leaving 17 bases of the junction unmatched.

The chain links TRBV6-1 to TRBJ2-7; TRBD2 agrees at 10 bases. Germline V gene data show CDR1 as MNHNS and CDR2 as SASEGT. The CDR3 totals 14 residues. Losses at the gene ends were 6 bases for V and 1 base for J; bases not matched to a gene: 3. The CDR3 bases are TGTGCCAGCAGCGCACTAGCGGGGTCCTACGAGCAGTACGTC. Encoded protein: CASSALAGSYEQYV.

This clone was observed a handful of times. This sequence joins TRBV5-1 and TRBJ1-2, with D tentatively TRBD1 (5 bases). CDR1 is SGHRS, CDR2 YFSETQ, per germline. V gave up 0 bases and J gave up 3 bases, with 15 bases separating them. CDR3 length: 16 residues. The CDR3 is CASSLGLLGVDYGYTF. In nucleotides, the CDR3 is TGCGCCAGCAGCTTGGGGCTTCTAGGGGTTGACTATGGCTACACCTTC. Looking up the rest from reference TRBV5-1 and TRBJ1-2 gives the full variable domain: KAGVTQTPRYLIKTRGQQVTLSCSPISGHRSVSWYQQTPGQGLQFLFEYFSETQRNKGNFPGRFSGRQFSNSRSEMNVSTLELGDSALYLCASSLGLLGVDYGYTFGSGTRLTVV.

This chain links TRBV6-4 with TRBJ2-3; D may match TRBD1 or TRBD2 (6 bases each). CDR1 is MRHNA, CDR2 SNTAGT, per germline. Trimming cost V 5 bases and J 3 bases, with 12 bases left between them. The CDR3 runs 14 residues. The CDR3 nucleotides read TGTGCCAGCAGTCCGAAGGGGGGTACAGATACGCAGTATTTT. As protein: CASSPKGGTDTQYF.

This clone was observed a few times. V usage is TRBV7-9 and J usage is TRBJ2-7; 15 nucleotides agree with TRBD2. The CDR3 spans 18 residues. Germline trimming cut 5 bases from V and 6 bases from J; bases unmatched to any gene: 14. Germline-derived CDR1 and CDR2 are SEHNR and FQNEAQ (reference sequence). DNA for the CDR3: TGTGCCAGCAGCACCCGGACTAGCGGGAGGGGACCCTCCCCCGAGCAGTACTTC. Protein sequence: CASSTRTSGRGPSPEQYF.

The chain combines TRBV7-9 with TRBJ2-5; no clear D gene. The CDR3 is 12 residues long. With 5 bases removed from V and 7 bases from J, the gap between germline ends came to 11 bases. Germline V CDR1 and CDR2: SEHNR, FQNEAQ (reference sequence). CDR3 loop: CASSPTLGTQYF. The CDR3, as DNA: TGTGCCAGCAGCCCGACCCTGGGGACCCAGTACTTC.

The chain uses TRBV5-1 and TRBJ2-3; D gene uncertain. This CDR3 region has 14 residues. Trimming stripped 5 bases from V and 6 bases from J, with 16 bases between. Germline V gives CDR1 SGHRS, CDR2 YFSETQ. CDR3 protein: CASRVEALSDTQYF. The CDR3, as DNA: TGCGCCAGCAGAGTAGAGGCTCTCTCGGATACGCAGTATTTT. The variable domain in full, with the rest retrieved from reference TRBV5-1 and TRBJ2-3, is KAGVTQTPRYLIKTRGQQVTLSCSPISGHRSVSWYQQTPGQGLQFLFEYFSETQRNKGNFPGRFSGRQFSNSRSEMNVSTLELGDSALYLCASRVEALSDTQYFGPGTRLTVL.

The CDR3 protein is CASSLGGHEQYV. The CDR3 DNA reads as TGTGCCAGCAGCTTGGGAGGCCACGAGCAGTACGTC. The chain has TRBV5-6 and TRBJ2-7, with unresolved D. The germline V and J ends were trimmed by 0 bases and 5 bases, with 6 bases remaining between them. Germline values: CDR1 SGHDT, CDR2 YYEEEE. The CDR3 runs 12 residues.

The rearrangement links TRBV15 to TRBJ1-4; 7 bases agree with TRBD1. Germline V lookup: CDR1 LNHNV, CDR2 YYDKDF (reference sequence). V lost 5 bases and J lost 5; bases outside the gene matches: 5. The CDR3 totals 14 residues. The CDR3 bases are TGTGCCACCAGCCGGGGACAGACAAATGAAAAACTGTTTTTT. Translating it yields CATSRGQTNEKLFF.

The chain carries TRBV9 and TRBJ1-3; TRBD1 might be the D (5 bases). Trimming took 5 bases from V and 2 from J, leaving 11 bases between them. The CDR3 is 14 amino acids. Looked up from germline, CDR1 is SGDLS and CDR2 is YYNGEE. DNA of the CDR3: TGTGCCAGCAGGGACACAGGCGCTGGAAACACCATATATTTT. Translating it yields CASRDTGAGNTIYF.

J is TRBJ2-7 and V is TRBV5-8, with TRBD1 identical over 8 bases. The CDR3 spans 13 residues. Unmatched junction bases numbered 7, after V lost 4 bases and J lost 7 bases. The germline CDR1 and CDR2 sequences are SGHTS and YDEGEE. CDR3: CASSPRGPREQYF. The CDR3 DNA reads as TGTGCCAGCAGCCCCAGGGGGCCAAGAGAGCAGTACTTC.

The V gene is TRBV7-8, the J gene TRBJ2-1, with no clear D. The CDR3 sequence is 12 residues long. The ends were cut back, 1 base at V and 10 bases at J, with 8 bases in the middle. CDR1 is SGHVS, CDR2 FQNEAQ, per germline. The CDR3 protein is CASSLGSLEQFF. Written as DNA, the CDR3 is TGTGCCAGCAGCTTAGGGTCATTGGAGCAGTTCTTC.

V is TRBV6-1 and J is TRBJ2-3; D is uncertain. V gave up 2 bases and J gave up 5 bases, with 5 bases separating them. Per the germline V gene, CDR1 is MNHNS and CDR2 is SASEGT. The CDR3 is 12 residues long. CDR3 DNA: TGTGCCAGCAGTGAATTAGGAGATACGCAGTATTTT. The encoded protein is CASSELGDTQYF.

V usage is TRBV9 and J usage is TRBJ1-1; D not certain. The V and J ends lost 4 bases and 0 bases respectively, with 13 bases between them. Looked up from germline, CDR1 is SGDLS and CDR2 is YYNGEE. The CDR3 has 15 residues. CDR3 in DNA: TGTGCCAGCAGCCAGACCCCAGGTATGAACACTGAAGCTTTCTTT. Protein product: CASSQTPGMNTEAFF.

This chain connects TRBV7-8 to TRBJ2-5; D might be TRBD2 (5 bases). Trimming removed 2 bases from V and 5 bases from J, with 12 bases in between. Germline V gene data show CDR1 as SGHVS and CDR2 as FQNEAQ. The CDR3 is made up of 14 amino acids. The CDR3 here is CASSLLGTGETQYF. The CDR3 nucleotides are TGTGCCAGCAGCTTATTAGGAACGGGGGAGACCCAGTACTTC.

This clone was seen just once. The chain carries TRBV30 and TRBJ1-5; 7 nucleotides align to TRBD1. This CDR3 contains 15 residues. Trimming removed 0 bases from V and 2 bases from J; junction bases left unmatched: 4. The germline gives CDR1 GTSNPN, CDR2 SVGIG (reference sequence). The CDR3 loop is CAWSVQGIGNQPQHF. The CDR3 DNA follows: TGTGCCTGGAGTGTACAGGGGATTGGCAATCAGCCCCAGCATTTT.

This clone was recorded only once. This chain joins TRBV28 and TRBJ2-7, with TRBD1 as a possible D gene (5 bases). The V and J ends lost 3 bases and 3 bases respectively, with 12 bases between them. Germline values: CDR1 MDHEN, CDR2 SYDVKM. This CDR3 region has 14 residues. For the CDR3, the DNA is TGTGCCAGCAGTTTTACGGACACCAACTACGAGCAGTACTTC. Protein product: CASSFTDTNYEQYF.

V usage is TRBV7-2 and J usage is TRBJ2-1; D uncertain. Deletions cut 2 bases from V and 15 bases from J, with 8 bases between. Germline CDR1 and CDR2: SGHTA and FQGNSA. The CDR3 extends over 10 amino acids. The CDR3 DNA sequence: TGTGCCAGCAGCTTACCAAAGGTGTTCTTC. Translated: CASSLPKVFF.

The CDR3 here is CASSEAGRGYEQYF. As DNA, the CDR3 is TGTGCCAGCAGTGAAGCGGGCAGGGGCTACGAGCAGTACTTC. The chain links TRBV6-1 to TRBJ2-7; TRBD1 might be the D (6 bases). Trimming removed 0 bases from V and 3 bases from J, with 9 bases in between. This CDR3 has 14 amino acids. Germline V gives CDR1 MNHNS, CDR2 SASEGT.